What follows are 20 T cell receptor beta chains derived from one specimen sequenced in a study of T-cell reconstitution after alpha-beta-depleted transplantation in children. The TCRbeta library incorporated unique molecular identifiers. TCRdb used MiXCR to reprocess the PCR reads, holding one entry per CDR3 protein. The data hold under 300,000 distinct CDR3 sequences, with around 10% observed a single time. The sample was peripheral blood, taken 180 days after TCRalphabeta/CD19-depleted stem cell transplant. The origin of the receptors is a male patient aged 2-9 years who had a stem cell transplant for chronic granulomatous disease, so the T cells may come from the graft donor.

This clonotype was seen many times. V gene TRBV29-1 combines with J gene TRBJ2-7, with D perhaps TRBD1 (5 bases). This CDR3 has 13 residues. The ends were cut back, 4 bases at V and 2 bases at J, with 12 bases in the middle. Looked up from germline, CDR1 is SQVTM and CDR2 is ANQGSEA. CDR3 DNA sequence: TGCAGCGTTGCCGGACACAAACCCTACGAGCAGTACTTC. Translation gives CSVAGHKPYEQYF.

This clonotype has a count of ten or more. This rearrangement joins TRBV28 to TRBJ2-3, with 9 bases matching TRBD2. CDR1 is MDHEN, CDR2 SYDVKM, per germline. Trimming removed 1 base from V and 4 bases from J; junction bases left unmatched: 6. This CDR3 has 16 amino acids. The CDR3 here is CASSLSGLAWADTQYF. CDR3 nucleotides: TGTGCCAGCAGTTTATCCGGACTAGCGTGGGCAGATACGCAGTATTTT.

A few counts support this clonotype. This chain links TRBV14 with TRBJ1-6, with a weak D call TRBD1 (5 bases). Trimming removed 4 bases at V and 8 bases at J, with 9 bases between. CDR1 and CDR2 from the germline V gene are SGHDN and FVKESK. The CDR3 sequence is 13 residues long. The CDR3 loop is CASSLDSYSPLHF. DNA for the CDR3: TGTGCCAGCAGCCTTGACAGTTATTCACCCCTCCACTTT.

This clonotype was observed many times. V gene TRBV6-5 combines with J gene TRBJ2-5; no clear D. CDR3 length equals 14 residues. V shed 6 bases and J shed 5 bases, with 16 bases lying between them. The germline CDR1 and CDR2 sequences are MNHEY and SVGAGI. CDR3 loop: CASRPGIFQETQYF. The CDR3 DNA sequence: TGTGCCAGCAGGCCGGGTATCTTCCAGGAGACCCAGTACTTC.

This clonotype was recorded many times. The CDR3 DNA sequence: TGTGCCAGCAGCTTGGCCCGTCTGGGGAACATTCAGTACTTC. It yields the protein CASSLARLGNIQYF. The gene calls are TRBV5-5 and TRBJ2-4; no clear D. In germline, CDR1 is SGHKS, CDR2 YYEKEE (reference sequence). V gave up 0 bases and J gave up 7 bases, with 11 bases separating them. The CDR3 extends over 14 amino acids. The full variable domain, with the rest looked up from reference TRBV5-5 and TRBJ2-4, is DAGVTQSPTHLIKTRGQQVTLRCSPISGHKSVSWYQQVLGQGPQFIFQYYEKEERGRGNFPDRFSARQFPNYSSELNVNALLLGDSALYLCASSLARLGNIQYFGAGTRLSVL.

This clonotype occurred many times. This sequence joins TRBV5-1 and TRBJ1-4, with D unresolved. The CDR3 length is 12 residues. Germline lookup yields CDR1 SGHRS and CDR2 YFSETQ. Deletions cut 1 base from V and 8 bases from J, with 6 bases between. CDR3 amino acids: CASSLNDEKLFF. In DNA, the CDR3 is TGCGCCAGCAGCTTGAACGACGAAAAACTGTTTTTT.

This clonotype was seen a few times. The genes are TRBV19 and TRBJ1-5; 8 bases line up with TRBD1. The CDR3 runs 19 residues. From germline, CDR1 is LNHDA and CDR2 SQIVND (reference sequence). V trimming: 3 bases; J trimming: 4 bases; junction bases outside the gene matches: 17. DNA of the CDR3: TGTGCCAGTAGTATGATTAAAGGGGTCGGACAGGGAGCGAATCAGCCCCAGCATTTT. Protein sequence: CASSMIKGVGQGANQPQHF.

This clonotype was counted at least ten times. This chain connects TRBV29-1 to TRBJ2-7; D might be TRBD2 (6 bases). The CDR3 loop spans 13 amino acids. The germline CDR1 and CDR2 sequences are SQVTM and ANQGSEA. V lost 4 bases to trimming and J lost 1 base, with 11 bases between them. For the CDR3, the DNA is TGCAGCGTTGCACGGGACTTATCCTACGAGCAGTACTTC. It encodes CSVARDLSYEQYF.

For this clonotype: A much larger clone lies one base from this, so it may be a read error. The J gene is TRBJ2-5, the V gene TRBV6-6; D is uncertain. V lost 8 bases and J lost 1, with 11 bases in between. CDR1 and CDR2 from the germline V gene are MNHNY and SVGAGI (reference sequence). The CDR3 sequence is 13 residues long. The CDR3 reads CASERIIQETQYF. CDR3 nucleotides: TGTGCCAGCGAGAGGATCATCCAAGAGACCCAGTACTTC.

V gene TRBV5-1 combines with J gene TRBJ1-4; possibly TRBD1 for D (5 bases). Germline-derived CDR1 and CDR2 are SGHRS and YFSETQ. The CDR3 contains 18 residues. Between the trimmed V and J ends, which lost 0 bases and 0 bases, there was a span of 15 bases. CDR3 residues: CASSLGVGAASTNEKLFF. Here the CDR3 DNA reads TGCGCCAGCAGCTTGGGGGTCGGGGCGGCGTCAACTAATGAAAAACTGTTTTTT.

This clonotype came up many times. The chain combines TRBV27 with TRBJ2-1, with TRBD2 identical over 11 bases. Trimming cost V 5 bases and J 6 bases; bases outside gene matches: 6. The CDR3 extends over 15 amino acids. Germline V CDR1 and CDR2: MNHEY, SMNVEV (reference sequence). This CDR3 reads CASSELGLAGNEQFF. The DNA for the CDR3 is TGTGCCAGCAGTGAACTAGGACTAGCGGGCAATGAGCAGTTCTTC.

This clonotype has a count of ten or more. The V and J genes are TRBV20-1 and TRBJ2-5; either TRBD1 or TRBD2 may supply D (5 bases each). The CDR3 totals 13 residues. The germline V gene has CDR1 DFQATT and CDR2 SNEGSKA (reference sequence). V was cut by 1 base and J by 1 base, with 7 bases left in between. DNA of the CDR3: TGCAGTGCTAGAGGTGGGGGCCAAGAGACCCAGTACTTC. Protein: CSARGGGQETQYF.

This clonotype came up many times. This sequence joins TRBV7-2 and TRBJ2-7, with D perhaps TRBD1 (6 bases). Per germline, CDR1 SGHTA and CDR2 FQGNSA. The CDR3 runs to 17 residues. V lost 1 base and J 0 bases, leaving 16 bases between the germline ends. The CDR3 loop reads CASSLVGTGLRSYEQYF. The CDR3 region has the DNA TGTGCCAGCAGCTTAGTCGGTACAGGGCTTCGCTCCTACGAGCAGTACTTC. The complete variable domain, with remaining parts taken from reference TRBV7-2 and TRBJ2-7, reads GAGVSQSPSNKVTEKGKDVELRCDPISGHTALYWYRQSLGQGLEFLIYFQGNSAPDKSGLPSDRFSAERTGGSVSTLTIQRTQQEDSAVYLCASSLVGTGLRSYEQYFGPGTRLTVT.

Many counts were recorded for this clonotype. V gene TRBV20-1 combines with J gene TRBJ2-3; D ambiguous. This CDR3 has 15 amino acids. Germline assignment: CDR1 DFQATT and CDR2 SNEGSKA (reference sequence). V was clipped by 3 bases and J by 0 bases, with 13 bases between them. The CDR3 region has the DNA TGCAGTGCTAGTGAACTTTACCCTAGCACAGATACGCAGTATTTT. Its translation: CSASELYPSTDTQYF.

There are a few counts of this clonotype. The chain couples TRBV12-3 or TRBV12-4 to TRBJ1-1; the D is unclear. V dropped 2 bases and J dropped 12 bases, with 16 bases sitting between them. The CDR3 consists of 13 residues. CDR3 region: CASSLSEIPETFF. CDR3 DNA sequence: TGTGCCAGCAGTTTATCCGAGATACCCGAGACTTTCTTT.

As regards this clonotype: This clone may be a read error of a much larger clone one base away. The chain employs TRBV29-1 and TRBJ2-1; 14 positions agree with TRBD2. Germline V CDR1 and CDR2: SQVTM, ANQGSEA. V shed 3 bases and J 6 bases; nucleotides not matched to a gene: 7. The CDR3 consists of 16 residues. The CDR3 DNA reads TGCAGCGTTGACGATCGACTAGCGGGGGGGATCAATGAGCAGTTCTTC. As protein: CSVDDRLAGGINEQFF.

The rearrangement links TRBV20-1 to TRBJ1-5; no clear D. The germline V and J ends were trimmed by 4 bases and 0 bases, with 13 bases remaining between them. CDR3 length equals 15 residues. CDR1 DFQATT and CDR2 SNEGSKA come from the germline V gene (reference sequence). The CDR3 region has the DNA TGCAGTGCTACACGGTTTGTGGATAGCAATCAGCCCCAGCATTTT. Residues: CSATRFVDSNQPQHF.

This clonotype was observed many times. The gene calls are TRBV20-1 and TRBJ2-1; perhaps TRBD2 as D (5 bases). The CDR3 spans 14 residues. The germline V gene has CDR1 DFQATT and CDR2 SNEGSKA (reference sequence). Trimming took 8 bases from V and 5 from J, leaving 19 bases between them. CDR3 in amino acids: CSTPSWERNNEQFF. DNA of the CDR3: TGCAGTACACCATCGTGGGAGCGGAACAATGAGCAGTTCTTC.

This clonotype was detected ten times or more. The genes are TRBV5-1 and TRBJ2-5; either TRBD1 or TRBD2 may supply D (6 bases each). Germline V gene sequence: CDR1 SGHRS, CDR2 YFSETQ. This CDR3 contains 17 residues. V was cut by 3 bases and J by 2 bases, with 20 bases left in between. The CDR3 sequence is CASSSGWRGDAQETQYF. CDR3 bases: TGCGCCAGCAGCTCCGGCTGGAGGGGGGACGCTCAAGAGACCCAGTACTTC. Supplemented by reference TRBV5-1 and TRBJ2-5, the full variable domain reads KAGVTQTPRYLIKTRGQQVTLSCSPISGHRSVSWYQQTPGQGLQFLFEYFSETQRNKGNFPGRFSGRQFSNSRSEMNVSTLELGDSALYLCASSSGWRGDAQETQYFGPGTRLLVL.

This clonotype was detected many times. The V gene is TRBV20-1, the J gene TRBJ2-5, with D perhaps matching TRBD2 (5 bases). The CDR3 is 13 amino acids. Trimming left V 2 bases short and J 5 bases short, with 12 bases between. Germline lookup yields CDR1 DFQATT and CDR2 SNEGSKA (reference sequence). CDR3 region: CSARSVGDETQYF. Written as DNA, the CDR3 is TGCAGTGCTAGATCCGTGGGAGATGAGACCCAGTACTTC.